The rows below give T cell receptor beta chains drawn from one sample of a study of blood T cells in healthy people across ages. TCRdb analysed the 5' RACE reads with MiXCR anew, one entry per CDR3 protein. The sample has roughly 1.7 million distinct CDR3 sequences; roughly a third are singletons. The sample taken for sequencing was blood. Every receptor here comes from a woman in her 30s in good health. Each CDR3 is given with its conserved first and last residue. Fields, in order: CDR3 DNA, CDR3 protein, D gene, V gene, clone size, J gene. A D gene is named only where the DNA matches it firmly. Not every row has a clone size; where given, it reads once, few, many or a size class.

DNA: TGTGCCAGCAGCCAAGATCCAATGCGGGGAGCTGAAGCTTTCTTT; CDR3: CASSQDPMRGAEAFF; D: .; V: TRBV3-1; size: few; J: TRBJ1-1
DNA: TGTGCCAGCACCACCCCGGAGGGCCAGGAATGGCCCAACAATGAGCAGTTCTTC; CDR3: CASTTPEGQEWPNNEQFF; D: .; V: TRBV5-8; size: .; J: TRBJ2-1
DNA: TGCGCCAGCAGCCAGGGCCGATCGGGACAGGTTCAAGAGACCCAGTACTTC; CDR3: CASSQGRSGQVQETQYF; D: TRBD1; V: TRBV4-1; size: few; J: TRBJ2-5
DNA: TGTGCCAGCAGCCTAACCACCTTGGCGGGGGGCATCAACGAGCAGTACTTC; CDR3: CASSLTTLAGGINEQYF; D: TRBD2; V: TRBV7-6; size: few; J: TRBJ2-7
DNA: TGTGCCTGGAACAGGGATCTCTCCTACAATGAGCAGTTCTTC; CDR3: CAWNRDLSYNEQFF; D: .; V: TRBV30; size: .; J: TRBJ2-1
DNA: TGTGCCAGCAGCCCCCATGATGAGACCCAGTACTTC; CDR3: CASSPHDETQYF; D: .; V: TRBV9; size: .; J: TRBJ2-5
DNA: TGTGCCAGCAGTTCCGGGCCCTTTTGGGGATTTAATTCACCCCTCCACTTT; CDR3: CASSSGPFWGFNSPLHF; D: .; V: TRBV12-3/TRBV12-4; size: few; J: TRBJ1-6
DNA: TGCGCCAGCAGTGAGTACAGGGTAAATACGCAGTATTTT; CDR3: CASSEYRVNTQYF; D: .; V: TRBV10-2; size: .; J: TRBJ2-3
DNA: TGTGCCAGCAGATCCCTTAGCGGGGGGGCATTCTACGAGCAGTACTTC; CDR3: CASRSLSGGAFYEQYF; D: TRBD2; V: TRBV6-2/TRBV6-3; size: few; J: TRBJ2-7
DNA: TGCAGTGCTAGGCCGGGGTGGAAAGGAGGCCAGCCCCAGCATTTT; CDR3: CSARPGWKGGQPQHF; D: .; V: TRBV20-1; size: .; J: TRBJ1-5
DNA: TGTGCCAGCAGCCCTTGGGACAGGGGCTACGAGCAGTACTTC; CDR3: CASSPWDRGYEQYF; D: TRBD1; V: TRBV7-9; size: many; J: TRBJ2-7
DNA: TGCGGTGCCCTAATGGACAGCCCCCGAACGGGCTCCTACAATGAGCAGTTCTTC; CDR3: CGALMDSPRTGSYNEQFF; D: .; V: TRBV20-1; size: .; J: TRBJ2-1
DNA: TGTGCCAGCAGTGAAGACCCCGGGACTAGCGAGCAAGAGACCCAGTACTTC; CDR3: CASSEDPGTSEQETQYF; D: TRBD2; V: TRBV6-1; size: .; J: TRBJ2-5
DNA: TGTGCCAGCTCGGGGGATCTAAGGACCCAGTACTTC; CDR3: CASSGDLRTQYF; D: .; V: TRBV18; size: .; J: TRBJ2-5
DNA: TGTGCCAGCAGCTCGAGGGGGAACTATGGCTACACCTTC; CDR3: CASSSRGNYGYTF; D: .; V: TRBV7-9; size: many; J: TRBJ1-2
DNA: TGTGCCAGCAGTCGGTTCGGGACAGACAATGAGCAGTTCTTC; CDR3: CASSRFGTDNEQFF; D: TRBD1; V: TRBV7-9; size: .; J: TRBJ2-1
DNA: TGTGCCAGCAGTTTATCCTACCGTCGGGAGACCCAGTACTTC; CDR3: CASSLSYRRETQYF; D: .; V: TRBV28; size: .; J: TRBJ2-5
DNA: TGCGCCAGCAGCTTCAACGACGAGCAGTACTTC; CDR3: CASSFNDEQYF; D: .; V: TRBV5-1; size: many; J: TRBJ2-7
DNA: TGTGCCAGCAGTAAACTGACAGGGGGGACAGATACGCAGTATTTT; CDR3: CASSKLTGGTDTQYF; D: TRBD1; V: TRBV2; size: .; J: TRBJ2-3
DNA: TGTGCCAGCAGTTACTCCCCCTGGGGCACTGAAGCTTTCTTT; CDR3: CASSYSPWGTEAFF; D: .; V: TRBV6-5; size: few; J: TRBJ1-1
DNA: TGTGCCAGCAGCCCAGGGTCGTCTTTCAATGCGCAGTTCTTC; CDR3: CASSPGSSFNAQFF; D: .; V: TRBV11-3; size: .; J: TRBJ2-1
DNA: TGTGCCAGCAGCTTTATCGGGGGCGGAATAGATACGCAGTATTTT; CDR3: CASSFIGGGIDTQYF; D: .; V: TRBV5-6; size: few; J: TRBJ2-3
DNA: TGTGCCAGCAGTTTACGGGGACAGATAAATCAAGAGACCCAGTACTTC; CDR3: CASSLRGQINQETQYF; D: TRBD1; V: TRBV12-3/TRBV12-4; size: .; J: TRBJ2-5
DNA: TGTGCCAGCACCGGGACAAACTCTGGGGCCAACGTCCTGACTTTC; CDR3: CASTGTNSGANVLTF; D: .; V: TRBV2; size: .; J: TRBJ2-6
DNA: TGTGCCAGCAGCCCCGGACTAGTTTCGGCAGAGACCCAGTACTTC; CDR3: CASSPGLVSAETQYF; D: TRBD2; V: TRBV12-3/TRBV12-4; size: .; J: TRBJ2-5